Detailed here is one T cell receptor beta chain. This clonotype appeared once. The antigen this receptor binds is unknown. No qualities accompany the bases; no much larger clone lies one base away. A read on its own is weak evidence. This record belongs to a study of response to subunit inactivated influenza vaccine (dated by TCRdb to 2016 to 2019). As for the study more broadly: To follow how T cells responded to a trivalent subunit inactivated influenza vaccine, the researchers relied on deep quantitative profiling of the T cell receptor repertoire. Overall results and qualifications from the work: The authors proposed that each seasonal influenza vaccination may bring in only a limited number of new T cells.

CDR1 and CDR2 (MNHNS, SASEGT) derive from the germline V gene. From the cysteine up to the phenylalanine, the CDR3 has a length of 13 residues. The sequence is cut down to CDR3 DNA, 39 bases in frame from base 1. Trimming at the junction amounts to 3 bases on V and 6 bases on J, and the germline ends lie 8 bases apart. Libraries were prepared through RT-PCR. The sequencing machine was an Illumina HiSeq 2500. The public reads were reanalyzed by TCRdb: fastp trimming at Q25, MiXCR alignment, in-frame beta chains only. Rows matching on CDR3 protein sequence are summarized as one entry with the most common DNA and genes. The sample has around 300,000 distinct CDR3 sequences on record, about 20% of them singletons. The ten largest make up over 9% of the sample.

The chain joins TRBV6-1 to TRBJ2-2; no D gene is confidently identified. The origin of this receptor is a man between 50 and 70 years old who received an inactivated influenza vaccine. Donor details come from another sample of the same person, matched by shared clones. Here the sequenced sample was PBMCs from blood, taken approximately 20 months after vaccination. CDR3 region: CASSDRPAGELFF. The DNA sequence is TGTGCCAGCAGTGACAGGCCCGCCGGGGAGCTGTTTTTT.